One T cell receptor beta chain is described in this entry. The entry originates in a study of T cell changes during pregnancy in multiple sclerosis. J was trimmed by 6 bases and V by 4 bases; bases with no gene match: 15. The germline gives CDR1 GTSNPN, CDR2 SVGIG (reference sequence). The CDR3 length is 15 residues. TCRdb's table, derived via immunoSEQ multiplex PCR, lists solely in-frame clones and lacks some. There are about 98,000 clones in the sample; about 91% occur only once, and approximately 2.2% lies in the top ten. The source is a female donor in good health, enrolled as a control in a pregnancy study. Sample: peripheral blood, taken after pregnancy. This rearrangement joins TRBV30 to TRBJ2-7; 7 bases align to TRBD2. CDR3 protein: CAWIGRRAGRAEQYF. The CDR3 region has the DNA TGTGCCTGGATTGGCCGTAGGGCAGGGAGGGCCGAGCAGTACTTC.